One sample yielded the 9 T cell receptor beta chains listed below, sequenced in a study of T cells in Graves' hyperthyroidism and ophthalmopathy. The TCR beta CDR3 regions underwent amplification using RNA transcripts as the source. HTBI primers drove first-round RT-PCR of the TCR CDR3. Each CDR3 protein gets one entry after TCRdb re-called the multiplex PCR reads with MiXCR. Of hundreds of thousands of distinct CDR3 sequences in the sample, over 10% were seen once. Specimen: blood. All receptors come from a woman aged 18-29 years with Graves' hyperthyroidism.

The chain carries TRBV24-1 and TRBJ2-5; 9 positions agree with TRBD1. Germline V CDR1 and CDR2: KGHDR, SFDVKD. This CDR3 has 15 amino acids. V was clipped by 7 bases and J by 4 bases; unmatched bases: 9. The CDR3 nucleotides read TGTGCCACCAGCCGCGGGACAGGGTCTCGAGAGACCCAGTACTTC. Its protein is CATSRGTGSRETQYF.

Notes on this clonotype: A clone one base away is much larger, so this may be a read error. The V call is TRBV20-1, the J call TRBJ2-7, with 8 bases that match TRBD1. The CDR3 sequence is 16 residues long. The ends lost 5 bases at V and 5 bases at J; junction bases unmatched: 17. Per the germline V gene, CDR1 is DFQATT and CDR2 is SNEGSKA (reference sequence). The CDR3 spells CSALPPRRQGAHEQYF. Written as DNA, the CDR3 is TGCAGTGCTCTGCCCCCGCGGAGGCAGGGGGCCCACGAGCAGTACTTC.

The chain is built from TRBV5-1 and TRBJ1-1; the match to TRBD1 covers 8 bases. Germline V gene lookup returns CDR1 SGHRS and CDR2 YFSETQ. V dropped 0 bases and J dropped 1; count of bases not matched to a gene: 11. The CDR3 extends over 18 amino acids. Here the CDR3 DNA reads TGCGCCAGCAGCTTGGTCCTGGCAGGGGGCGCGGAGAACACTGAAGCTTTCTTT. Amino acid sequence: CASSLVLAGGAENTEAFF.

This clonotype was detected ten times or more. The CDR3: CASSLTSGQETQYF. CDR3 DNA: TGTGCCAGCAGCTTGACTAGCGGCCAAGAGACCCAGTACTTC. This chain connects TRBV2 to TRBJ2-5; 9 nucleotides match TRBD2. The germline gives CDR1 SNHLY, CDR2 FYNNEI. The CDR3 extends over 14 amino acids. J lost 1 base, V lost 6 bases, and 3 bases had no gene match.

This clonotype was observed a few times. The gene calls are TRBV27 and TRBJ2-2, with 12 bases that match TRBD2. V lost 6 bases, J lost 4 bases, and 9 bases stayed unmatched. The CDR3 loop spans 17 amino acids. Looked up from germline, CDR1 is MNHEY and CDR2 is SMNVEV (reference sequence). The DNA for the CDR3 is TGTGCCAGCAGCATCGGGGGGGGACTAGCGGGCACCGGGGAGCTGTTTTTT. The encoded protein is CASSIGGGLAGTGELFF.

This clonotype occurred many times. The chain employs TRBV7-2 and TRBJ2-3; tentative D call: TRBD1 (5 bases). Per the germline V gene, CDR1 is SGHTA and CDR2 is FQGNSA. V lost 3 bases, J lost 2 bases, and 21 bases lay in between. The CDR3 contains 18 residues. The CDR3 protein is CASSFYLGLPRPTDTQYF. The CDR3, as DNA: TGTGCCAGCAGCTTTTATTTGGGGCTCCCACGCCCCACAGATACGCAGTATTTT.

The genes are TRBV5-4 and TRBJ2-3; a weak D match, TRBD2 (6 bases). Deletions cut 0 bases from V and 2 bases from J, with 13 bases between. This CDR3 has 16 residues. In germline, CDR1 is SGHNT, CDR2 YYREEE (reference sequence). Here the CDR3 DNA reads TGTGCCAGCAGCTTGGACGGACTACAGTACACAGATACGCAGTATTTT. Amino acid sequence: CASSLDGLQYTDTQYF. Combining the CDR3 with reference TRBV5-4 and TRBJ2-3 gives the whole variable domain ETGVTQSPTHLIKTRGQQVTLRCSSQSGHNTVSWYQQALGQGPQFIFQYYREEENGRGNFPPRFSGLQFPNYSSELNVNALELDDSALYLCASSLDGLQYTDTQYFGPGTRLTVL.

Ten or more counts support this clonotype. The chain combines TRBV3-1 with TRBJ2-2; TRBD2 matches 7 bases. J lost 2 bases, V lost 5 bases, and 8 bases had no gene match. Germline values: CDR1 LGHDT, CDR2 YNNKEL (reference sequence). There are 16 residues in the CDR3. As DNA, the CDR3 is TGTGCCAGCAGCTGGAGGACTAGAATAAACACCGGGGAGCTGTTTTTT. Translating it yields CASSWRTRINTGELFF.

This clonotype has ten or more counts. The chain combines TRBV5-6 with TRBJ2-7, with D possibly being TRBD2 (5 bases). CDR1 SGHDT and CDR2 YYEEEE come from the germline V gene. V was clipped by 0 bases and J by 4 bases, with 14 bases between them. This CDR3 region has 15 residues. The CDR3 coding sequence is TGTGCCAGCAGCTTGGTTGGGAGCGGTGAGTACGAGCAGTACTTC. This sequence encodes CASSLVGSGEYEQYF.